This T cell receptor (beta chain) was identified in a study of blood T cell repertoires in COVID-19. Study overall: Samples of COVID-19 (acute and convalescent) were obtained from the United States, Italy and Spain. Sample material is recorded as cDNA or gDNA derived from T cells, B-cell-depleted T cells, or PBMCs.

Assay used: immunoSEQ multiplex PCR; TCRdb lists only in-frame clones, some missing. The table shows some 320,000 clones, with 87% occurring only once. The J segment lost 7 bases and the V segment lost 2 bases, leaving 2 bases of the junction unmatched. This CDR3 is 13 amino acids long. Germline V CDR1 and CDR2: MNHEY, SVGAGI. Participants, about 18 to 90 years old, spanned 24 US areas. Two consecutive negative NP/OP PCR tests, clearance, or resolved symptoms defined Cohort 3 recovery. The gene calls are TRBV6-5 and TRBJ2-1; the match to TRBD2 covers 7 bases. Specimen: PBMCs or T cells enriched from blood (not recorded which). This receptor was taken from a woman in her twenties or thirties who had recovered from COVID-19. The CDR3 DNA reads as TGTGCCAGCAGTTACGCCGGGAGGAATGAGCAGTTCTTC. This codes for CASSYAGRNEQFF.